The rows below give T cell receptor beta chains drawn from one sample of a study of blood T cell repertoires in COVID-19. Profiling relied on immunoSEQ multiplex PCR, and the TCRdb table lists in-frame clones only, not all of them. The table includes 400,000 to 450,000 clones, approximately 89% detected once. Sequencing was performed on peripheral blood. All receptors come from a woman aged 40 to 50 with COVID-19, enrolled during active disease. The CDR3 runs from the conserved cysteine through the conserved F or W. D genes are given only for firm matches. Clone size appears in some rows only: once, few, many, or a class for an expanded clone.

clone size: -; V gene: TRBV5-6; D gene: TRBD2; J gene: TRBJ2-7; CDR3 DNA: TGTGCCAGCAGCTTAGGGGGACTAGTCTACGAGCAGTACTTC; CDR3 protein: CASSLGGLVYEQYF
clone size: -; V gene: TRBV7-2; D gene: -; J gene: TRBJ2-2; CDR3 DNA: TGTGCCAGCAGCTTAGTTCTCAACACCGGGGAGCTGTTTTTT; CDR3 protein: CASSLVLNTGELFF
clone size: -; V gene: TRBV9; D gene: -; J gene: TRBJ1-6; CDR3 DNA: TGTGCCAGCAGCGTTTACAGTGGGCGTTCCTCCAATTCACCCCTCCACTTT; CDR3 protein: CASSVYSGRSSNSPLHF
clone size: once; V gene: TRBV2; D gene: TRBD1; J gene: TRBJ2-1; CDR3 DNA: TGTGCCAGCAGACCTTCAACAGGGGGGTCCTACAATGAGCAGTTCTTC; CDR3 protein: CASRPSTGGSYNEQFF
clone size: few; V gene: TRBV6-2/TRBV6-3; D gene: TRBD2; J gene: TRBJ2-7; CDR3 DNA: TGTGCCAGCAGCCGCCACTTTATAGCGGGGGGGCGAATCAACGAGCAGTACTTC; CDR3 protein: CASSRHFIAGGRINEQYF
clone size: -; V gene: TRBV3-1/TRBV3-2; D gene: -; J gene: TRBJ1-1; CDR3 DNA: TGTGCCAGCAGCCGCGGGCCTCTCGGCACTGAAGCTTTCTTT; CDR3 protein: CASSRGPLGTEAFF
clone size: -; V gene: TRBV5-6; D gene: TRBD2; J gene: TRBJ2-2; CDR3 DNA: TGTGCCAGCAGCTTTTCCCCTAGCGGACTCACCGGGGAGCTGTTTTTT; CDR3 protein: CASSFSPSGLTGELFF
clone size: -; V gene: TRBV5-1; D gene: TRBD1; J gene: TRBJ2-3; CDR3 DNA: TGCGCCAGCAGCTTGGGGGGACAGGGCACAGATACGCAGTATTTT; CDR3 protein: CASSLGGQGTDTQYF
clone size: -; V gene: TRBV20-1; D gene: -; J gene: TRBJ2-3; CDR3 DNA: TGCAGTGCTAGCAGGGATACGCAGTATTTT; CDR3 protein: CSASRDTQYF
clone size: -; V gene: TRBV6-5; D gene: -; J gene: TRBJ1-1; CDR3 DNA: TGTGCCAGCAGTTACAGGGGGGGAAGGACTGAAGCTTTCTTT; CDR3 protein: CASSYRGGRTEAFF
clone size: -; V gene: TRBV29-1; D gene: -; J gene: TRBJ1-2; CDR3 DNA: TGCAGCGTCCTAGGCGGGGGGGACTATGGCTACACCTTC; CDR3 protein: CSVLGGGDYGYTF
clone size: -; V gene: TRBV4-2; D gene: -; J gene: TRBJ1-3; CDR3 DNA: TGTGCCAGCAGCCAAGATACAGGGTCCGCCATATATTTT; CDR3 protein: CASSQDTGSAIYF
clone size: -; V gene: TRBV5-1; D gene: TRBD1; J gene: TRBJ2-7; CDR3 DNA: TGCGCCAGCAGCTTGGGAGGGACAGGCTCCCCGTGGGGTTACGAGCAGTACTTC; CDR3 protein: CASSLGGTGSPWGYEQYF
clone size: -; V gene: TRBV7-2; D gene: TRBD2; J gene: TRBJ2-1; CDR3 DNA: TGTGCCAGCAGCGTTAGCGGGGGGGCCAGAGAGCAGTTCTTC; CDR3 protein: CASSVSGGAREQFF
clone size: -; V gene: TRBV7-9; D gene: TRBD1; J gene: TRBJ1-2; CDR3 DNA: TGTGCCAGCTTCCCGGGACAGGCTTTAGGGGGCTACACCTTC; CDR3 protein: CASFPGQALGGYTF
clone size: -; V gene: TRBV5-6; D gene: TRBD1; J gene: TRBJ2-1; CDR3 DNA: TGTGCCAGCAGCTTACCGGGACAGGGGCCGCGTGTCCCTTTCTTC; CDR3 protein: CASSLPGQGPRVPFF
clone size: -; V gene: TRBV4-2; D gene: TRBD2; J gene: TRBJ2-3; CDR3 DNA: TGTGCCAGCAGCACACAAGGACTAGAAAAGGGAAGCGCGCAGTATTTT; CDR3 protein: CASSTQGLEKGSAQYF
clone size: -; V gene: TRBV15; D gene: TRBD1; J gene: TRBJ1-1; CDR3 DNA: TGTGCCACCAGCAGAACAGGGGACACTGAAGCTTTCTTT; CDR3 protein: CATSRTGDTEAFF
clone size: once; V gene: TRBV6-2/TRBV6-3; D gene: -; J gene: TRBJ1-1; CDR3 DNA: TGTGCCAGCAGTTGGGAAGCAAACCTGGGGGCCACTGAAGCTTTCTTT; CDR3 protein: CASSWEANLGATEAFF
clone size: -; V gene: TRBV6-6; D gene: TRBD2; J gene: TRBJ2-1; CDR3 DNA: TGTGCCAGCAGTTACGGCGGGGGGGTAGGCAATGAGCAGTTCTTC; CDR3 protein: CASSYGGGVGNEQFF
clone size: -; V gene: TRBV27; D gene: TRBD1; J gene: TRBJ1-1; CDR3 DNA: TGTGCCAGCAGTTTCAGGGGGCGGACGAACACTGAAGCTTTCTTT; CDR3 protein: CASSFRGRTNTEAFF
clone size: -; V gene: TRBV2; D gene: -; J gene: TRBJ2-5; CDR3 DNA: TGTGCCAGCAGTGTCAGGGTTCAAGAGACCCAGTACTTC; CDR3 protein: CASSVRVQETQYF
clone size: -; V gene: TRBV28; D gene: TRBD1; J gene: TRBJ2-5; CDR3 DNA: TGTGCCAGCAGACCCGGACAGGGGGTGGAAGAGACCCAGTACTTC; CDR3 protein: CASRPGQGVEETQYF
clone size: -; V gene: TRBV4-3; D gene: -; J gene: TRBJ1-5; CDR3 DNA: TGCGCCAGCAGCCCCGTAGTCGGGCAGCCCCAGCATTTT; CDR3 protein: CASSPVVGQPQHF
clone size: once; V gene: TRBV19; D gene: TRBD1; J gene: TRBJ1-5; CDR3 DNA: TGTGCCAGTAATAGCCTACCGGGACAGGGAGGTCAGCCCCAGCATTTT; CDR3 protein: CASNSLPGQGGQPQHF
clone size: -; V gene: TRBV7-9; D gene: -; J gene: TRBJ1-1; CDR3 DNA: TGTGCCAGCAGCTTAGCGCCACCCGGGAACACTGAAGCTTTCTTT; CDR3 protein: CASSLAPPGNTEAFF
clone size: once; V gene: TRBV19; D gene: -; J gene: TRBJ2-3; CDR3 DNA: TGTGCCAGTAGTGCAAACAGGTCCCCCCACACGAATACGCAGTATTTT; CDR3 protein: CASSANRSPHTNTQYF
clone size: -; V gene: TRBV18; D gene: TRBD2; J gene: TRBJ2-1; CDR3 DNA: TGTGCCAGCTCAGAAACGAGCGGGAGAAGTTCCTACAATGAGCAGTTCTTC; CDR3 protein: CASSETSGRSSYNEQFF
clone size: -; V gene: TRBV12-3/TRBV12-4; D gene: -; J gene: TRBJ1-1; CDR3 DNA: TGTGCCAGCAGTGAAGACGGGTTCAGAGAAGCTTTCTTT; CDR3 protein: CASSEDGFREAFF
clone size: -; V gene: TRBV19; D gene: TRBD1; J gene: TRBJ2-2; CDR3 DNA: TGTGCCAGTAGTCTTGGACAGGGGGCCGGGGAGCTGTTTTTT; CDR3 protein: CASSLGQGAGELFF
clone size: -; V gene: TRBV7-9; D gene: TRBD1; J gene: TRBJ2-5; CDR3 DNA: TGTGCCAGCAGCAGACCGGGACAGGGTGAGGAGACCCAGTACTTC; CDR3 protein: CASSRPGQGEETQYF
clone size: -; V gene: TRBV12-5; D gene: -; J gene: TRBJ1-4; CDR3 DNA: TGTGCTAGTGCCCTGGGGCCGCCTAATGAAAAACTGTTTTTT; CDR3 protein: CASALGPPNEKLFF
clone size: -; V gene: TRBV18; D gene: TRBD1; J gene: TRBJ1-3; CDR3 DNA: TGTGCCAGCTCACCACCGCGGACAGGGTCTGGAAACACCATATATTTT; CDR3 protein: CASSPPRTGSGNTIYF
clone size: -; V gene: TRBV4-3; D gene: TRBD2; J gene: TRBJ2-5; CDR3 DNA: TGCGCCAGCAGCCAAAAGGGAGGGGTAACCCAGTACTTC; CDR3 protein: CASSQKGGVTQYF
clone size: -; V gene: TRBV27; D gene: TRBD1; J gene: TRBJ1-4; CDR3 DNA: TGTGCCAGCAGTCCGGCGGGACAGGTGGCAACTAATGAAAAACTGTTTTTT; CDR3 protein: CASSPAGQVATNEKLFF
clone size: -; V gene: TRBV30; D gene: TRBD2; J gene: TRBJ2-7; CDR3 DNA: TGTGCCTGGAGGGCCCTGACTAGCGGGAGCTCCTACGAGCAGTACTTC; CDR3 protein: CAWRALTSGSSYEQYF
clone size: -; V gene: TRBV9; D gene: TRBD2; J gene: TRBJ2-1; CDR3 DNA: TGTGCCAGCAGCGTATATGGACTAGCGGGAAGGTACTACAATGAGCAGTTCTTC; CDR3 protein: CASSVYGLAGRYYNEQFF
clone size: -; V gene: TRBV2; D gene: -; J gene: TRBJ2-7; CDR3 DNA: TGTGCCAGCAGTGACGGCTGGGCTGAGCAGTACTTC; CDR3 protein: CASSDGWAEQYF
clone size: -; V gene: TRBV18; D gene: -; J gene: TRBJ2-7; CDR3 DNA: TGTGCCAGCTCATTCTCCGGACTCGGGGCCTACGAGCAGTACTTC; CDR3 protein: CASSFSGLGAYEQYF
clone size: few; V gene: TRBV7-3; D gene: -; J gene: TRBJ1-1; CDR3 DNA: TGTGCCAGCAGCTCGACTCCGGGGGTTGAAGCTTTCTTT; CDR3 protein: CASSSTPGVEAFF
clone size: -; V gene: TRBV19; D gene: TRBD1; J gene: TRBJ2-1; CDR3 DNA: TGTGCCAGTAGTAAGATCAGGGGGAGTGAGCAGTTCTTC; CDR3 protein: CASSKIRGSEQFF
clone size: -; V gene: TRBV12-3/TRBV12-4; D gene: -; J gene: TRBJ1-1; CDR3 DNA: TGTGCCAGCAGTTCGACAGGTCTTATAGCTTTCTTT; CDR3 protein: CASSSTGLIAFF
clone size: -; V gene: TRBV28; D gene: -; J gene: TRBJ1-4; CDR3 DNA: TGTGCCAGCAGTTTATCCCATCTAGAAAAACTGTTTTTT; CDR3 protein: CASSLSHLEKLFF
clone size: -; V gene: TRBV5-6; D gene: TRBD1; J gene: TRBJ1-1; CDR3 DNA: TGTGCCAGCAGCATCGGACAGGGGAACACTGAAGCTTTCTTT; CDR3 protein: CASSIGQGNTEAFF
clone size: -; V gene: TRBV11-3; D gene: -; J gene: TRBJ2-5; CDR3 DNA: TGTGCCAGCAGCTTAGCGGGAGCCGCCTCCCTAGAGACCCAGTACTTC; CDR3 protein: CASSLAGAASLETQYF
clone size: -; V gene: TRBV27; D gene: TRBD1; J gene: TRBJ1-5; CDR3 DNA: TGTGCCAGCAGTTCACAGGGACAGGATCAGCCCCAGCATTTT; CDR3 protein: CASSSQGQDQPQHF
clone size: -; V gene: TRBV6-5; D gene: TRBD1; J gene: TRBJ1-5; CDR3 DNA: TGTGCCAGCAGTTACCTACAGGGGCGGCCCCAGCATTTT; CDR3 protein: CASSYLQGRPQHF
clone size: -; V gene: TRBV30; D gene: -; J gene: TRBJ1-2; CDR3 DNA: TGTGCCTGGAGGGTGCGAGCTAACTATGGCTACACCTTC; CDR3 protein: CAWRVRANYGYTF
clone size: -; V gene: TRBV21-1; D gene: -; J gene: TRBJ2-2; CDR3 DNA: TGTGCCAGCAGCTCCCGAGGGGACAGGGGGCGTCGAGGCACCGGGGAGCTGTTTTTT; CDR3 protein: CASSSRGDRGRRGTGELFF